These 28 T cell receptor beta chains came from one sample sequenced in a study of human T cells and chemical hapten exposure. One entry per CDR3 protein, called by TCRdb with MiXCR from the RACE reads. The sample lists 70,000 to 100,000 distinct CDR3 sequences, roughly 7.2% seen once, with roughly 1.6% in the top ten. Stated time point: patch test 1, 2 weeks after DPC sensitization. Treatment here: therapeutic diphenylcyclopropenone sensitization with weekly scalp DPC. The sample was whole blood, taken in connection with sensitization to the hapten diphenylcyclopropenone (DPC). The receptors originated from a woman younger than 45 with alopecia areata. Some clones in this sample may be carry-over from other donors' samples.

This clonotype was detected ten times or more. V and J are TRBV11-2 and TRBJ2-5; D is uncertain. CDR3 size: 12 residues. V dropped 0 bases and J dropped 7 bases, with 6 bases sitting between them. Germline CDR1 reads SGHAT; CDR2 reads FQNNGV. CDR3 region: CASSLDPVTQYF. The DNA for the CDR3 is TGTGCCAGCAGCTTAGATCCTGTGACCCAGTACTTC.

The V and J genes are TRBV27 and TRBJ1-5; D is unclear. V lost 1 base and J 1 base, leaving 11 bases between the germline ends. From germline, CDR1 is MNHEY and CDR2 SMNVEV (reference sequence). The length of the CDR3 is 16 residues. This CDR3 reads CASSLYGIVSNQPQHF. The CDR3 nucleotides read TGTGCCAGCAGTTTATACGGGATTGTAAGCAATCAGCCCCAGCATTTT.

The chain employs TRBV11-3 and TRBJ2-7; D possibly matches TRBD1 or TRBD2 (8 bases each). The CDR3 runs to 20 residues. Germline loops: CDR1 SGHNT, CDR2 YENEEA. Trimming cost V 1 base and J 3 bases, with 28 bases left between them. The CDR3 sequence is CASSLVRGGQDPCLNYEQYF. CDR3 bases: TGTGCCAGCAGCTTAGTCCGGGGGGGACAGGACCCCTGTCTCAACTACGAGCAGTACTTC.

The table lists this clonotype with many counts. This rearrangement joins TRBV7-9 to TRBJ2-3, with TRBD1 matching over 8 bases. The CDR3 spans 14 residues. Trimming cost V 6 bases and J 5 bases; bases outside gene matches: 7. Germline values: CDR1 SEHNR, CDR2 FQNEAQ (reference sequence). CDR3 in amino acids: CASSPGQGLDTQYF. In nucleotides, the CDR3 is TGTGCCAGCAGTCCCGGACAGGGACTAGATACGCAGTATTTT.

In its sample, this clonotype was seen a few times. The chain recombines TRBV6-2 or TRBV6-3 with TRBJ1-1; maybe TRBD1 (5 bases). Trimming pared 4 bases from V and 5 bases from J, leaving 11 bases between. CDR1 MNHEY and CDR2 SVGEGT come from the germline V gene. The CDR3 runs 13 residues. CDR3 amino acids: CASSFQQGTEAFF. CDR3 sequence (DNA): TGTGCCAGCAGTTTCCAGCAGGGTACTGAAGCTTTCTTT.

This clonotype was seen ten or more times. The chain joins TRBV20-1 to TRBJ2-7; TRBD1 agrees at 10 bases. The CDR3 sequence is 14 residues long. Germline CDR1 DFQATT, CDR2 SNEGSKA (reference sequence). Trimming at V came to 6 bases and at J to 2 bases, leaving 7 bases not matched to a gene. The CDR3 reads CSANPGTGAYEQYF. CDR3 in DNA: TGCAGTGCCAACCCCGGGACAGGGGCCTACGAGCAGTACTTC.

The chain employs TRBV12-3 or TRBV12-4 and TRBJ1-1, with a tentative D call TRBD1 (6 bases). This CDR3 is built from 15 residues. V was clipped by 6 bases and J by 5 bases, with 19 bases between them. This CDR3 reads CASSPGVRGLTEAFF. CDR3 nucleotide sequence: TGTGCCAGCAGCCCCGGGGTCAGGGGTTTAACTGAAGCTTTCTTT.

This clonotype appeared many times. The chain combines TRBV2 with TRBJ2-7; 7 nucleotides match TRBD1. CDR3 length: 14 residues. V gave up 5 bases and J gave up 4 bases; unmatched junction bases: 8. Per the germline V gene, CDR1 is SNHLY and CDR2 is FYNNEI. The CDR3 loop reads CASSTGTVQYEQYF. CDR3 nucleotides: TGTGCCAGCAGTACCGGGACAGTCCAGTACGAGCAGTACTTC.

The chain is built from TRBV10-3 and TRBJ1-4; 7 bases agree with TRBD1. With V trimmed by 6 bases and J by 2 bases, 3 bases remained unmatched. The CDR3 is 14 residues long. In germline, CDR1 is ENHRY, CDR2 SYGVKD. Written as DNA, the CDR3 is TGTGCCATCAGCGAACAGGGGACTAATGAAAAACTGTTTTTT. This gives the protein CAISEQGTNEKLFF.

This clonotype has at least ten counts. The chain employs TRBV6-6 and TRBJ2-2; 7 nucleotides align to TRBD2. The germline gives CDR1 MNHNY, CDR2 SVGAGI (reference sequence). J lost 5 bases, V lost 6 bases, and 12 bases had no gene match. The CDR3 extends over 16 amino acids. The CDR3 region is CASRSGSWGGTGELFF. For the CDR3, the DNA is TGTGCCAGCAGGAGCGGAAGCTGGGGGGGGACCGGGGAGCTGTTTTTT.

There are many counts of this clonotype. The chain has TRBV30 and TRBJ2-7; unclear D gene. The CDR3 sequence is 14 residues long. V was cut by 5 bases and J by 0 bases, with 14 bases left in between. Germline V gives CDR1 GTSNPN, CDR2 SVGIG (reference sequence). CDR3 residues: CAWGSRPGSYEQYF. The CDR3 nucleotides read TGTGCCTGGGGATCCCGGCCAGGCTCCTACGAGCAGTACTTC.

This clonotype was counted a few times. This chain connects TRBV5-6 to TRBJ1-1, with unresolved D. CDR1 SGHDT and CDR2 YYEEEE come from the germline V gene. This CDR3 has 15 amino acids. The germline V and J ends were trimmed by 0 bases and 4 bases, with 13 bases remaining between them. CDR3 DNA: TGTGCCAGCAGCTTGGGACGTCGCGGATCCACTGAAGCTTTCTTT. This codes for CASSLGRRGSTEAFF. Together with reference TRBV5-6 and TRBJ1-1, the CDR3 gives the full variable domain: DAGVTQSPTHLIKTRGQQVTLRCSPKSGHDTVSWYQQALGQGPQFIFQYYEEEERQRGNFPDRFSGHQFPNYSSELNVNALLLGDSALYLCASSLGRRGSTEAFFGQGTRLTVV.

This clonotype was found many times. J is TRBJ1-2 and V is TRBV5-1; D is ambiguous. Deletions cut 5 bases from V and 6 bases from J, with 11 bases between. This CDR3 region has 12 residues. Germline V CDR1 and CDR2: SGHRS, YFSETQ. CDR3 in amino acids: CASRRQDDGYTF. In nucleotides, the CDR3 is TGCGCCAGCAGGCGGCAGGACGATGGCTACACCTTC.

Only a few counts were recorded for this clonotype. The gene calls are TRBV7-3 and TRBJ1-2, with D hard to call. Trimming stripped 2 bases from V and 3 bases from J, with 7 bases between. CDR3 length: 13 residues. Germline V gene sequence: CDR1 SGHTA, CDR2 FQGTGA. CDR3 sequence: CASSLGPDYGYTF. CDR3 sequence (DNA): TGTGCCAGCAGCTTAGGACCGGACTATGGCTACACCTTC. The full variable domain, its missing parts supplied by reference TRBV7-3 and TRBJ1-2, is GAGVSQTPSNKVTEKGKYVELRCDPISGHTALYWYRQSLGQGPEFLIYFQGTGAADDSGLPNDRFFAVRPEGSVSTLKIQRTERGDSAVYLCASSLGPDYGYTFGSGTRLTVV.

Concerning this clonotype: This may be a read error: a much more frequent sequence differs by one nucleotide. The chain combines TRBV12-3 or TRBV12-4 with TRBJ2-5, with D unclear. V was pared by 1 base and J by 2 bases, with 8 bases between. CDR3 length equals 14 residues. This CDR3 is CASSLVPTQETQYF. The CDR3 DNA reads as TGTGCCAGCAGTTTAGTACCTACTCAAGAGACCCAGTACTTC.

In this sample, this clonotype turned up many times. The gene calls are TRBV27 and TRBJ2-1, with D possibly TRBD1 on 5 matching bases. Trimming left V 8 bases short and J 3 bases short, with 14 bases between. Germline V gene sequence: CDR1 MNHEY, CDR2 SMNVEV (reference sequence). This CDR3 contains 14 residues. CDR3 nucleotides: TGTGCCAGCGTCCGCGACAGAGGCTACAATGAGCAGTTCTTC. This encodes CASVRDRGYNEQFF.

This clonotype was seen ten or more times. The chain is built from TRBV10-3 and TRBJ1-1; 7 bases are shared with TRBD1. CDR1 is ENHRY and CDR2 is SYGVKD in the germline V gene. There are 14 residues in the CDR3. Trimming at V came to 6 bases and at J to 3 bases, leaving 7 bases not matched to a gene. The CDR3 DNA reads as TGTGCCATCAGCCGTGACAGGGATGACACTGAAGCTTTCTTT. Encoded protein: CAISRDRDDTEAFF.

This clonotype was detected only a few times. CDR3 sequence (DNA): TGTGCCAGCACCAGAGGCTCGGCGGACACTGAAGCTTTCTTT. Translating it yields CASTRGSADTEAFF. The chain carries TRBV5-6 and TRBJ1-1; D uncertain. V was trimmed by 6 bases and J by 3 bases, leaving 15 bases between them. Germline V CDR1 and CDR2: SGHDT, YYEEEE. The CDR3 spans 14 residues. The full variable domain, in which reference TRBV5-6 and TRBJ1-1 provide the parts outside the CDR3, is DAGVTQSPTHLIKTRGQQVTLRCSPKSGHDTVSWYQQALGQGPQFIFQYYEEEERQRGNFPDRFSGHQFPNYSSELNVNALLLGDSALYLCASTRGSADTEAFFGQGTRLTVV.

V is TRBV18 and J is TRBJ1-1; D gene uncertain. V lost 0 bases, J lost 4 bases, and 6 bases lay in between. This CDR3 region has 13 residues. CDR1 is KGHSH, CDR2 LQKENI, per germline. CDR3 bases: TGTGCCAGCTCACCACCTTTCCCCACTGAAGCTTTCTTT. Encoded protein: CASSPPFPTEAFF.

This clonotype has a count of ten or more. This chain uses TRBV12-3 or TRBV12-4 with TRBJ2-1, with TRBD2 matching over 7 bases. Trimming cost V 2 bases and J 0 bases; bases outside gene matches: 7. The CDR3 spans 17 residues. CDR3 nucleotides: TGTGCCAGCAGTTTATCGTCTAGCGGCCTCTCCTACAATGAGCAGTTCTTC. Protein product: CASSLSSSGLSYNEQFF.

This chain joins TRBV20-1 and TRBJ1-1; D is perhaps TRBD1 (5 bases). In germline, CDR1 is DFQATT, CDR2 SNEGSKA (reference sequence). The CDR3 has 12 residues. Trimming shortened V by 6 bases and J by 2 bases, and 10 bases separated the two germline ends. The CDR3 spells CSASRDNTEAFF. The CDR3 bases are TGCAGTGCGAGCAGGGATAACACTGAAGCTTTCTTT.

The table lists this clonotype with many counts. The genes are TRBV12-3 or TRBV12-4 and TRBJ1-2, with D possibly being TRBD1 (6 bases). The CDR3 has 15 amino acids. V lost 5 bases and J lost 0, with 13 bases in between. CDR3 sequence: CASSPTGLSNYGYTF. DNA for the CDR3: TGTGCCAGCAGTCCCACAGGGCTCTCTAACTATGGCTACACCTTC.

At least ten counts were recorded for this clonotype. V gene TRBV2 combines with J gene TRBJ1-5, with D possibly being TRBD1 (5 bases). Germline loops: CDR1 SNHLY, CDR2 FYNNEI. The CDR3 totals 14 residues. V was pared by 4 bases and J by 8 bases, with 15 bases between. In DNA, the CDR3 is TGTGCCAGCAGTGGGATGGGGCAGTATGAGCCCCAGCATTTT. It encodes CASSGMGQYEPQHF.

This clonotype has ten or more counts. The gene calls are TRBV6-4 and TRBJ2-3; D not resolved. The CDR3 is 15 residues long. Per the germline V gene, CDR1 is MRHNA and CDR2 is SNTAGT. The ends were cut back, 0 bases at V and 0 bases at J, with 7 bases in the middle. CDR3 DNA sequence: TGTGCCAGCAGTGACTCTATGGGTAGCACAGATACGCAGTATTTT. Encoded protein: CASSDSMGSTDTQYF.

The V call is TRBV6-5, the J call TRBJ1-2; 8 nucleotides agree with TRBD1. The junction had 12 bases not matched to a gene; V was cut back by 6 bases and J by 6 bases. CDR1 MNHEY and CDR2 SVGAGI come from the germline V gene. CDR3 size: 15 residues. The CDR3 region is CASSPTGVSNDGYTF. CDR3 DNA sequence: TGTGCCAGCAGCCCGACAGGGGTATCCAACGATGGCTACACCTTC.

This clonotype was seen repeatedly, ten times or more. V and J are TRBV24-1 and TRBJ2-3; 7 nucleotides match TRBD1. The J segment lost 4 bases and the V segment lost 3 bases, leaving 6 bases of the junction unmatched. The V gene's germline CDR1 is KGHDR and CDR2 SFDVKD. The CDR3 consists of 15 residues. This chain's CDR3 is CATSDPTGAADTQYF. CDR3 DNA: TGTGCCACCAGTGATCCCACAGGGGCGGCAGATACGCAGTATTTT.

The CDR3 is CASSFGGGKSPTQYF. The DNA of the CDR3 is TGTGCCAGCAGCTTTGGGGGGGGGAAATCACCTACGCAGTATTTT. This chain links TRBV7-2 with TRBJ2-3; 7 positions agree with TRBD2. Germline assignment: CDR1 SGHTA and CDR2 FQGNSA. The CDR3 spans 15 residues. The V and J ends lost 3 bases and 8 bases, in that order; junction bases with no gene match: 11.

The genes are TRBV6-5 and TRBJ2-7; possible D gene TRBD1, 6 bases. The CDR3 loop spans 16 amino acids. Per germline, CDR1 MNHEY and CDR2 SVGAGI. Trimming pared 8 bases from V and 1 base from J, leaving 21 bases between. This CDR3 is CASGGRGRLLSYEQYF. The CDR3 bases are TGTGCCAGCGGGGGCAGGGGACGGCTGCTGTCCTACGAGCAGTACTTC.